This entry concerns a single TCR beta chain. Its target is unknown. This sample is part of a study of T cell responses to AZD1222 COVID-19 vaccine. Notes on the study in general: Scientists sampled the repertoires only once the peak T cell response had passed. Most donors were white British, females outnumbered males, and clonal diversity was possibly underestimated. There were vaccine-associated CD4 TCRs across spike, dominant at 160-218 and 743-854. Spike-specific TCR breadth and depth grew following two AZD1222 doses.

The data were produced by immunoSEQ multiplex PCR, yet TCRdb's version contains in-frame clones alone and is incomplete. Seen in this sample are about 140,000 clones; the ten most common clones hold over 2%. CDR1 and CDR2 from the germline V gene are MNHEY and SMNVEV (reference sequence). This CDR3 has 15 residues. Deletions cut 2 bases from V and 7 bases from J, with 14 bases between. This TCR was recovered from an adult in good health. J is TRBJ1-4 and V is TRBV27, with a possible D match to TRBD1 (5 bases). The sample consisted of peripheral blood. The CDR3 sequence is CASSLGVWGGEKLFF. CDR3 bases: TGTGCCAGCAGTTTAGGCGTCTGGGGGGGTGAAAAACTGTTTTTT.